These 2 T cell receptor beta chains came from one sample sequenced in a study of blood T cell repertoires in COVID-19. Profiling relied on immunoSEQ multiplex PCR, and the TCRdb table lists in-frame clones only, not all of them. The data contain 120,000 to 150,000 clones, more than 70% of them seen just once; the ten biggest clones take up about 2.3%. Sequencing was carried out using peripheral blood. These receptors originate from a human donor in a cohort sampled during active COVID-19.

V and J are TRBV2 and TRBJ2-1, with D perhaps matching TRBD2 (5 bases). V was pared by 6 bases and J by 5 bases, with 14 bases between. The CDR3 runs to 14 residues. Germline values: CDR1 SNHLY, CDR2 FYNNEI. The DNA of the CDR3 is TGTGCCAGCAGCCAGCGGCGGTCAGACAATGAGCAGTTCTTC. Translation gives CASSQRRSDNEQFF.

This clone was observed many times. V gene TRBV4-2 combines with J gene TRBJ2-2; no clear D. CDR3 size: 14 residues. Germline V lookup: CDR1 LGHNA, CDR2 YNFKEQ. Deletions cut 5 bases from V and 1 base from J, with 8 bases between. The CDR3 sequence is CASSETENTGELFF. The CDR3 DNA reads TGTGCCAGCAGCGAGACTGAGAACACCGGGGAGCTGTTTTTT.